Given below is one T cell receptor (beta chain) in context. Its antigen is not known. The data originate from a study of cytomegalovirus exposure and HLA in healthy donors. Both 60 Vbeta primers and 13 Jbeta primers went into the PCR. Clones were sequenced by immunoSEQ multiplex PCR, and TCRdb holds only the in-frame ones, with some missing. The table lists roughly 140,000 clones, 64% of them singletons. V was clipped by 7 bases and J by 4 bases; unmatched bases: 8. The CDR3 loop spans 14 amino acids. Germline CDR1 and CDR2: MNHEY and SVGAGI. Whole-study findings and limits: A later analysis, which compared TCR beta chains of equal frequency, found the HLA-associated ones more clonally expanded. The study found most TCR sequences rare, yet found some public TCRs in many donors. Listed as cytomegalovirus-associated were 150 to 200 TCR beta chains. Reportedly, TCR beta sequences accurately predicted HLA-A and HLA-B alleles in most subjects.

This clonotype was sampled from a woman in her 30s in good health and CMV-seropositive. This sequence joins TRBV6-5 and TRBJ1-1; 8 bases fit TRBD1. Sequenced sample: PBMCs. In nucleotides, the CDR3 is TGTGCCAGCAACCAGGACAGGGAGGCCACTGAAGCTTTCTTT. Residues: CASNQDREATEAFF.